The sequence of this TCR beta chain was determined in a study of blood T cells in healthy people across ages. Study-wide results and limits: Changes in expanded clonotypes were possibly confounded, as the CMV status of donors was unknown. Investigators treated diversity estimates from one million T cells as underestimates. Using unsorted PBMCs precluded a conclusive naive versus antigen-experienced comparison.

There are a few counts of this clonotype. Its antigen is currently unknown. It was with a sample-barcoded 5' primer and a J-beta primer mix that a second PCR of about 6 to 12 cycles was run. Tags on each cDNA molecule came from a template-switch adaptor with 12 random nucleotides. TCRdb re-called the 5' RACE reads through MiXCR, storing one row per CDR3 protein. The table has over a million distinct CDR3 sequences, approximately 43% seen once. This CDR3 comprises 19 residues. Germline V CDR1 and CDR2: MGHRA, YSYEKL. V dropped 4 bases and J dropped 3; count of bases not matched to a gene: 15. The sample comprised blood. V usage is TRBV4-1 and J usage is TRBJ1-4, with 9 bases matching TRBD1. The sequence derives from a woman younger than 30 in good health. The CDR3 DNA reads TGCGCCAGCAGCCCCGGTCCCCTTACAGGGGGCATGGCTAATGAAAAACTGTTTTTT. Translation gives CASSPGPLTGGMANEKLFF.